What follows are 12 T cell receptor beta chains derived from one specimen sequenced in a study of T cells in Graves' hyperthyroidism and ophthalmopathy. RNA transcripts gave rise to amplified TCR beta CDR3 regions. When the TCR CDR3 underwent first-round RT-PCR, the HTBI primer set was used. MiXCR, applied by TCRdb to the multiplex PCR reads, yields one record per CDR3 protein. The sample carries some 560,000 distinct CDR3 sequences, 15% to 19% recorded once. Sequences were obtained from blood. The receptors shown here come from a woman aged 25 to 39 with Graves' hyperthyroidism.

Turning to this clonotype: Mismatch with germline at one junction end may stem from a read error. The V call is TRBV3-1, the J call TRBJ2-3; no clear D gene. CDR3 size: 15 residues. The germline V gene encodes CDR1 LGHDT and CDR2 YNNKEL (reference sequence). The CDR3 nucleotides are TGCGCCAGCAGCCAAGTAGGCGCTGGCACAGATACGCAGTATTTT. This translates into CASSQVGAGTDTQYF.

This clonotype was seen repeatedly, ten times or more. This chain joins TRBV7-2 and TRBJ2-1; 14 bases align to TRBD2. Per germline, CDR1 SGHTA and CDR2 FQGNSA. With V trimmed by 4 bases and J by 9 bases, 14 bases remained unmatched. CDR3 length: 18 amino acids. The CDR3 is CASSSPRTGLAGVGEQFF. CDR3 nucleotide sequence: TGTGCCAGCAGCTCGCCCCGGACGGGACTAGCGGGAGTGGGTGAGCAGTTCTTC.

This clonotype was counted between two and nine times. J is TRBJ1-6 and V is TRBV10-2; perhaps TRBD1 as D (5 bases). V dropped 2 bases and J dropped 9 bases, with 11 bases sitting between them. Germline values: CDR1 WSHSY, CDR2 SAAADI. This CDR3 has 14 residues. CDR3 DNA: TGCGCCAGCAGTGAGGTGGGGGGAGGTTCACCCCTCCACTTT. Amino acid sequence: CASSEVGGGSPLHF.

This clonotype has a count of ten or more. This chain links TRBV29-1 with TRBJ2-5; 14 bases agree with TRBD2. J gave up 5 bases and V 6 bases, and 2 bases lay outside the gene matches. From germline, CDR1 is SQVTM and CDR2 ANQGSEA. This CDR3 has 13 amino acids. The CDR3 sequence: CSVGLAGAETQYF. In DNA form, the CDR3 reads TGCAGCGTGGGACTAGCGGGAGCGGAGACCCAGTACTTC.

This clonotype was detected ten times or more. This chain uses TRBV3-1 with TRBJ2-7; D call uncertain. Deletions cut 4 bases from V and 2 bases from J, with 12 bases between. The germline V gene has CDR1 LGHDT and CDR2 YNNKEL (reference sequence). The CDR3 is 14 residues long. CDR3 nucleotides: TGTGCCAGCAGCCGTACCGGGCACCCCTACGAGCAGTACTTC. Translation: CASSRTGHPYEQYF.

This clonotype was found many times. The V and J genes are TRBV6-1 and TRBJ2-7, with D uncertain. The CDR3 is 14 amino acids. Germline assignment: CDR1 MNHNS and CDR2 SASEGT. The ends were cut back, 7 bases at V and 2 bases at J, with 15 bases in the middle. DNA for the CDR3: TGTGCCAGCACGGCGCGACAAGAAACCTACGAGCAGTACTTC. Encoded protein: CASTARQETYEQYF.

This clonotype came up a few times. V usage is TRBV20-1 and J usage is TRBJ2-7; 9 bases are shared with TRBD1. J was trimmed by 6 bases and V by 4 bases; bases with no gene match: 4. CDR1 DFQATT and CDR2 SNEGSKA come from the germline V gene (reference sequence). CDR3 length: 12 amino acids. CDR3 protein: CSAIQGATEQYF. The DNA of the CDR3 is TGCAGTGCTATACAGGGGGCGACCGAGCAGTACTTC.

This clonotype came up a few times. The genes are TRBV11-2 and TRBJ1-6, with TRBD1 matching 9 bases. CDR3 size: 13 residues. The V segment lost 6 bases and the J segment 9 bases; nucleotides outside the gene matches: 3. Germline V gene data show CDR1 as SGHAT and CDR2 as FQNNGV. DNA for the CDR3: TGTGCCAGCAGTAGACAGGGGGGTTCACCCCTCCACTTT. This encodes CASSRQGGSPLHF.

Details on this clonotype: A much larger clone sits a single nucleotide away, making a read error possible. The CDR3 bases are TGCAGTGTCACCGGGACTAGCGGGAGCAATGAGCAGTTCTTC. It codes for CSVTGTSGSNEQFF. This rearrangement joins TRBV20-1 to TRBJ2-1; TRBD2 matches at 14 bases. Trimming at V came to 7 bases and at J to 6 bases, leaving 5 bases not matched to a gene. The germline CDR1 and CDR2 sequences are DFQATT and SNEGSKA (reference sequence). CDR3 length equals 14 residues.

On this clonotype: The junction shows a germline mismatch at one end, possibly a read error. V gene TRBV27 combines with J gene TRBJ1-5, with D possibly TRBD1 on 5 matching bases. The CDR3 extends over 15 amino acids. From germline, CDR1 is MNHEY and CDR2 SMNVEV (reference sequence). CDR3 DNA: TGCGCCAGCAGTCCTCTCGGGGCTACGGTCAAGCCCCAGCATTTT. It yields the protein CASSPLGATVKPQHF.

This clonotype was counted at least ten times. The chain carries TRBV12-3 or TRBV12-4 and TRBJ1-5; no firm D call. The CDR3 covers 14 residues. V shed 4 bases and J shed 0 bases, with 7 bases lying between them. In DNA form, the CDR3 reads TGTGCCAGCAGTTATGACAATAGCAATCAGCCCCAGCATTTT. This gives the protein CASSYDNSNQPQHF.

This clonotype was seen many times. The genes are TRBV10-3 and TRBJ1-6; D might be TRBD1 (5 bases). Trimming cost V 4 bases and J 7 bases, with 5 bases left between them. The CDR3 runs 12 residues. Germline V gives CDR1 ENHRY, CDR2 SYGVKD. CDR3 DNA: TGTGCCATCAGTGGGGGGAATTCACCCCTCCACTTT. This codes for CAISGGNSPLHF.